Presented here are 5 T cell receptor beta chains from one specimen sequenced in a study of blood T cell repertoires in COVID-19. Some clones are missing from TCRdb's copy, which holds only in-frame ones; the method was immunoSEQ multiplex PCR. This table holds about 90,000 clones, around four fifths found once. Sequenced input: peripheral blood. Every receptor here comes from a woman in her seventies with active or convalescent COVID-19.

The chain employs TRBV3-1 (or the pseudogene TRBV3-2) and TRBJ1-2; maybe TRBD1 (5 bases). V gave up 2 bases and J gave up 5 bases, with 15 bases separating them. The CDR3 contains 15 residues. Germline V gene sequence: CDR1 LGHDT, CDR2 YNNKEL (reference sequence). The CDR3 here is CASSQSRRGGYGYTF. CDR3 bases: TGTGCCAGCAGCCAATCGAGGAGGGGAGGGTATGGCTACACCTTC.

The chain has TRBV18 and TRBJ1-1, with 8 positions matching TRBD1. The CDR3 covers 15 residues. Trimming at V came to 5 bases and at J to 1 base, leaving 6 bases not matched to a gene. Germline lookup yields CDR1 KGHSH and CDR2 LQKENI. This CDR3 reads CASSVYGTGNTEAFF. Written as DNA, the CDR3 is TGTGCCAGCTCAGTCTACGGGACAGGGAACACTGAAGCTTTCTTT.

This chain joins TRBV7-2 and TRBJ2-5; 12 positions match TRBD2. The ends lost 5 bases at V and 5 bases at J; junction bases unmatched: 6. CDR1 and CDR2 (germline): SGHTA, FQGNSA. This CDR3 is 15 amino acids long. The CDR3 loop is CASSKPSGGAETQYF. CDR3 sequence (DNA): TGTGCCAGCAGCAAACCTAGCGGGGGGGCGGAGACCCAGTACTTC.

This clone showed up just a few times. This chain joins TRBV19 and TRBJ1-5; unclear D gene. Germline V gives CDR1 LNHDA, CDR2 SQIVND (reference sequence). V dropped 3 bases and J dropped 2 bases, with 17 bases sitting between them. The CDR3 is 17 amino acids. CDR3 in amino acids: CASSMHNLGLGNQPQHF. The CDR3 DNA sequence: TGTGCCAGTAGTATGCATAATCTTGGACTGGGCAATCAGCCCCAGCATTTT.

This chain joins TRBV7-9 and TRBJ1-1, with TRBD1 matching 7 bases. The V gene's germline CDR1 is SEHNR and CDR2 FQNEAQ (reference sequence). After removal of 2 bases from V and 5 bases from J, the junction contained 14 bases not matched to a gene. The CDR3 is made up of 17 amino acids. The CDR3 spells CASSLLRTGVSGTEAFF. The CDR3 bases are TGTGCCAGCAGCTTACTGCGAACAGGGGTCAGTGGGACTGAAGCTTTCTTT.